The clone carrying this TCR beta chain was found a few times. The data were taken from a study of cytomegalovirus exposure and HLA in healthy donors. Study background: A prior analysis found 100 million to 140 million unique TCR beta sequences from approximately 190 million T cells.

Everyone who donated was a healthy bone marrow donor. Losses at the gene ends were 2 bases for V and 1 base for J; bases not matched to a gene: 2. Per the germline V gene, CDR1 is LGHNA and CDR2 is YNFKEQ. The CDR3 spans 15 residues. Use of 60 Vbeta and 13 Jbeta primers characterized the PCR. The assay was immunoSEQ multiplex PCR, and TCRdb's table has in-frame clones only and misses some. The repertoire consists of roughly 100,000 clones, with roughly 69% occurring once and the leading ten covering less than 3.5%. Sequencing was performed on PBMCs. The clonotype was recovered from a man between 50 and 59 years old in good health and CMV-seropositive. The rearrangement links TRBV4-2 to TRBJ2-5; TRBD2 aligns across 9 bases. The CDR3 DNA sequence: TGTGCCAGCAGCCAACTAGCGGGGACCCAAGAGACCCAGTACTTC. Protein product: CASSQLAGTQETQYF.